These 17 T cell receptor beta chains were sequenced from one sample in a study of regulatory T cells in long-lasting Graves disease. CDR3-region Arm-PCR and iRepertoire HTBI primers produced the TCR beta libraries. TCRdb reanalysed the multiplex PCR reads using MiXCR and keeps one entry per CDR3 protein. The sample has just over 600,000 distinct CDR3 sequences; approximately 15% are singletons. Noted time point: newly diagnosed GD, antithyroid drugs for less than 3 months. PBMC RNA was the source of the TCR library. The data also belong to a second study, concerning T cells in Graves' hyperthyroidism and ophthalmopathy.

Specimen: peripheral blood mononuclear cells (PBMCs), collected at new diagnosis, from a patient treated with antithyroid drugs. These receptor sequences come from a woman in her twenties or thirties with Graves disease.

In its sample, this clonotype was seen a few times. The rearrangement links TRBV28 to TRBJ1-1; D possibly corresponds to TRBD1 (6 bases). There are 14 residues in the CDR3. Trimming removed 3 bases at V and 4 bases at J, with 12 bases between. Germline-derived CDR1 and CDR2 are MDHEN and SYDVKM. The CDR3 is CASSFSGAGTEAFF. The CDR3 DNA follows: TGTGCCAGCAGTTTTTCGGGGGCAGGCACTGAAGCTTTCTTT.

This clonotype was seen many times. This chain links TRBV7-9 with TRBJ1-4, with D possibly TRBD1 on 6 matching bases. Trimming took 4 bases from V and 3 from J, leaving 15 bases between them. This CDR3 spans 16 amino acids. Germline V CDR1 and CDR2: SEHNR, FQNEAQ (reference sequence). The CDR3 bases are TGTGCCAGCAGCTCCCAGGGGCGAGGAGCTAATGAAAAACTGTTTTTT. This codes for CASSSQGRGANEKLFF. The full variable domain, with the rest looked up from reference TRBV7-9 and TRBJ1-4, is DTGVSQNPRHKITKRGQNVTFRCDPISEHNRLYWYRQTLGQGPEFLTYFQNEAQLEKSRLLSDRFSAERPKGSFSTLEIQRTEQGDSAMYLCASSSQGRGANEKLFFGSGTQLSVL.

In its sample, this clonotype was seen many times. J is TRBJ2-3 and V is TRBV12-3 or TRBV12-4; D remains ambiguous. Deletions cut 4 bases from V and 5 bases from J, with 7 bases between. The CDR3 covers 12 residues. The CDR3 region is CASSSSLDTQYF. CDR3 nucleotides: TGTGCCAGCAGTTCCTCCTTAGATACGCAGTATTTT.

This clonotype showed up just a few times. The V call is TRBV7-9, the J call TRBJ1-4, with a weak D call TRBD1 (6 bases). V gave up 7 bases and J gave up 8 bases, with 23 bases separating them. Germline lookup yields CDR1 SEHNR and CDR2 FQNEAQ (reference sequence). This CDR3 has 16 residues. CDR3 protein: CASIASTGATEEKLFF. CDR3 sequence (DNA): TGTGCCAGCATCGCTTCGACGGGGGCTACTGAGGAAAAACTGTTTTTT.

This clonotype was picked up many times. The chain recombines TRBV29-1 with TRBJ1-1, with D hard to call. Germline V gives CDR1 SQVTM, CDR2 ANQGSEA. The CDR3 is made up of 11 amino acids. V was pared by 3 bases and J by 4 bases, with 6 bases between. CDR3 sequence (DNA): TGCAGCGTTGACGTGAGCACTGAAGCTTTCTTT. Translating it yields CSVDVSTEAFF. The full variable domain, in which reference TRBV29-1 and TRBJ1-1 provide the parts outside the CDR3, is SAVISQKPSRDICQRGTSLTIQCQVDSQVTMMFWYRQQPGQSLTLIATANQGSEATYESGFVIDKFPISRPNLTFSTLTVSNMSPEDSSIYLCSVDVSTEAFFGQGTRLTVV.

This clonotype was observed many times. The chain couples TRBV28 to TRBJ2-1; D not resolved. This CDR3 region has 13 residues. V was cut by 6 bases and J by 10 bases, with 16 bases left in between. Germline V gene lookup returns CDR1 MDHEN and CDR2 SYDVKM. CDR3 protein: CASSRRASSEQFF. CDR3 sequence (DNA): TGTGCCAGCAGCCGTAGGGCCAGTTCAGAGCAGTTCTTC.

The gene calls are TRBV5-1 and TRBJ1-2; no clear D. The germline V and J ends were trimmed by 0 bases and 4 bases, with 10 bases remaining between them. The germline V gene has CDR1 SGHRS and CDR2 YFSETQ. This CDR3 spans 14 amino acids. The CDR3 loop is CASSLEYGSYGYTF. The CDR3 coding sequence is TGCGCCAGCAGCTTGGAGTACGGATCCTATGGCTACACCTTC.

This clonotype was found many times. CDR3: CASRDIHSYEQYF. The CDR3, as DNA: TGCGCCAGCCGGGACATTCACTCCTACGAGCAGTACTTC. The chain couples TRBV5-1 to TRBJ2-7; tentatively, D is TRBD1 (6 bases). Trimming removed 7 bases at V and 0 bases at J, with 11 bases between. CDR1 is SGHRS, CDR2 YFSETQ, per germline. The CDR3 runs to 13 residues.

This chain connects TRBV9 to TRBJ1-5; possibly TRBD1 for D (6 bases). Trimming removed 7 bases at V and 4 bases at J, with 21 bases between. Germline V gene sequence: CDR1 SGDLS, CDR2 YYNGEE. This CDR3 spans 16 amino acids. CDR3 loop: CASAPGGGNLNQPQHF. In nucleotides, the CDR3 is TGTGCCAGCGCTCCTGGAGGGGGTAACTTAAATCAGCCCCAGCATTTT.

Ten or more counts support this clonotype. This chain joins TRBV7-2 and TRBJ2-7, with 10 bases aligning to TRBD2. The CDR3 is 18 residues long. Germline CDR1 SGHTA, CDR2 FQGNSA. With V trimmed by 4 bases and J by 4 bases, 16 bases remained unmatched. The CDR3 spells CASSSSGRRQTFGYEQYF. The CDR3 DNA is TGTGCCAGCAGCTCTAGCGGGAGACGGCAAACCTTCGGATACGAGCAGTACTTC.

The genes are TRBV6-5 and TRBJ1-5; D call uncertain. The CDR3 has 16 residues. Germline V gene data show CDR1 as MNHEY and CDR2 as SVGAGI. Trimming shortened V by 0 bases and J by 0 bases, and 9 bases separated the two germline ends. CDR3 loop: CASSYSGSSSNQPQHF. Here the CDR3 DNA reads TGTGCCAGCAGTTACTCAGGGAGTTCTAGCAATCAGCCCCAGCATTTT.

As DNA, the CDR3 is TGTGCCTGGAGCCGCGATAACAATGAGCAGTTCTTC. Translating gives CAWSRDNNEQFF. The gene calls are TRBV30 and TRBJ2-1; D gene ambiguous. CDR1 and CDR2 from the germline V gene are GTSNPN and SVGIG (reference sequence). This CDR3 has 12 amino acids. The ends were cut back, 3 bases at V and 5 bases at J, with 8 bases in the middle.

This clonotype occurred a few times. The J gene is TRBJ2-6, the V gene TRBV19; D is unclear. Trimming pared 10 bases from V and 2 bases from J, leaving 12 bases between. CDR1 and CDR2 from the germline V gene are LNHDA and SQIVND (reference sequence). The CDR3 has 14 amino acids. Here the CDR3 reads CATTALAGANVLTF. CDR3 nucleotides: TGTGCCACTACGGCCCTAGCTGGGGCCAACGTCCTGACTTTC.

About this clonotype: A much larger clone sits a single nucleotide away, making a read error possible. Since no conserved phenylalanine or tryptophan closes the CDR3, a read error is the likely cause. This sequence joins TRBV6-1 and TRBJ2-7; the D gene is possibly TRBD2 (5 bases). The CDR3 spans 14 residues. The V end was cut by 7 bases, the J end by 3 bases, with 16 bases between. The germline gives CDR1 MNHNS, CDR2 SASEGT. The CDR3: CASIADYPDYEQYL. The CDR3 region has the DNA TGTGCCAGCATTGCTGACTACCCCGACTACGAGCAGTACCTC.

The genes are TRBV19 and TRBJ1-5; the D is unclear. The V gene's germline CDR1 is LNHDA and CDR2 SQIVND (reference sequence). The V and J ends lost 0 bases and 6 bases respectively, with 12 bases between them. The CDR3 has 15 amino acids. CDR3 sequence (DNA): TGTGCCAGTAGTATAGAGCTAGGCTCCGGTCAGCCCCAGCATTTT. The encoded protein is CASSIELGSGQPQHF.

This clonotype has a count of ten or more. CDR3 nucleotide sequence: TGTGCCAGCAGTTTATTTCCCGGGACAGCAGGCTACGAGCAGTACTTC. This sequence encodes CASSLFPGTAGYEQYF. The rearrangement links TRBV27 to TRBJ2-7; 7 nucleotides align to TRBD1. The CDR3 consists of 16 residues. With 1 base clipped from V and 3 bases from J, the junction kept 9 bases outside the gene matches. The V gene's germline CDR1 is MNHEY and CDR2 SMNVEV (reference sequence).

V gene TRBV20-1 combines with J gene TRBJ1-1; D unresolved. Germline V gene sequence: CDR1 DFQATT, CDR2 SNEGSKA (reference sequence). The CDR3 loop spans 15 amino acids. V gave up 2 bases and J gave up 1 base, with 14 bases separating them. The CDR3 spells CSARPYGLWNTEAFF. DNA of the CDR3: TGCAGTGCTAGACCATACGGCCTCTGGAACACTGAAGCTTTCTTT.